This T cell receptor (beta chain) was identified during a study of blood T cell repertoires in COVID-19. Overall study: Sample material is recorded as cDNA or gDNA derived from T cells, B-cell-depleted T cells, or PBMCs.

This clone turned up a few times. The CDR3 is 13 amino acids. Deletions cut 4 bases from V and 1 base from J, with 7 bases between. Germline assignment: CDR1 MNHEY and CDR2 SVGEGT. TCRdb's copy holds only in-frame clones and misses some; the assay was immunoSEQ multiplex PCR. Altogether hundreds of thousands of clones are present, approximately 89% being singletons, with the ten largest covering about 8%. The chain links TRBV6-2 or TRBV6-3 to TRBJ1-2, with a weak D call TRBD1 (5 bases). The receptor was derived from a woman between 45 and 65 years old who had recovered from COVID-19. The sample comprised peripheral blood. This chain's CDR3 is CASSFDSNYGYTF. The CDR3 DNA reads as TGTGCCAGCAGTTTCGACAGTAACTATGGCTACACCTTC.